This T cell receptor beta chain was recovered during a study of regulatory T cells in long-lasting Graves disease. Arm-PCR of CDR3 regions and iRepertoire HTBI primers were the basis on which TCR beta libraries were built. One entry per CDR3 protein results from TCRdb running MiXCR on the multiplex PCR reads. The data hold about 200,000 distinct CDR3 sequences, with about 17% observed a single time. CDR1 is LNHDA and CDR2 is SQIVND in the germline V gene (reference sequence). CDR3 size: 12 residues. Deletions cut 5 bases from V and 1 base from J, with 5 bases between. This clonotype was counted ten times or more. Time point meaning: newly diagnosed GD, antithyroid drugs for less than 3 months. Preparation of the TCR library used RNA extracted from PBMCs.

This sample comprised peripheral blood mononuclear cells (PBMCs), obtained at new diagnosis, from a patient treated with antithyroid drugs. This sequence joins TRBV19 and TRBJ1-2; D is unclear. The receptor comes from a female donor with Graves disease. For the CDR3, the DNA is TGTGCCAGTAGTCCCCATAACTATGGCTACACCTTC. Its protein is CASSPHNYGYTF.